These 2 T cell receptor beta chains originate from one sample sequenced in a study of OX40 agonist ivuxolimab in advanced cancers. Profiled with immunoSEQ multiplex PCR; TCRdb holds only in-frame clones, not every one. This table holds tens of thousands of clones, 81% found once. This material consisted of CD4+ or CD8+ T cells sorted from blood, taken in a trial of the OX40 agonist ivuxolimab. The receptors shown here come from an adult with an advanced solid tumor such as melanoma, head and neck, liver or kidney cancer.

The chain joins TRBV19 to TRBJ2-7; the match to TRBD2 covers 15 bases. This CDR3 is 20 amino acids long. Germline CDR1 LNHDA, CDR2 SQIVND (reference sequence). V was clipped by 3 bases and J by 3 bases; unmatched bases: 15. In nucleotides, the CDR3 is TGTGCCAGTAGTATGGTCTCCGCCGGGACTAGCGGGAGGCTTAGCTACGAGCAGTACTTC. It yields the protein CASSMVSAGTSGRLSYEQYF.

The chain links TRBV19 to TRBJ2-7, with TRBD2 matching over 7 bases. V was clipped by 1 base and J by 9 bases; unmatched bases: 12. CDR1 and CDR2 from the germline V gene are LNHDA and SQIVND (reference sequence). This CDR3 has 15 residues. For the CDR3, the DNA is TGTGCCAGTAGTATAGGAGCGGGGAGCCCTTTGGGGCAGTACTTC. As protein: CASSIGAGSPLGQYF.